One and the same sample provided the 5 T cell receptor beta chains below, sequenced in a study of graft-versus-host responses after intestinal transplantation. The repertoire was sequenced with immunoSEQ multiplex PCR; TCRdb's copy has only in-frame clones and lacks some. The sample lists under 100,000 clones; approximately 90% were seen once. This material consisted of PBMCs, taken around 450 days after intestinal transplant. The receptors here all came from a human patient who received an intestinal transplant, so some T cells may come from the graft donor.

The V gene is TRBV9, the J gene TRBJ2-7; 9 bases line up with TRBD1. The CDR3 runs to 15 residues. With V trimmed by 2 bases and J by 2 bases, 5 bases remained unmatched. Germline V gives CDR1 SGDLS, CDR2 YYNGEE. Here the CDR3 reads CASSVGTGTAYEQYF. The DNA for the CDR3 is TGTGCCAGCAGCGTCGGGACAGGGACCGCCTACGAGCAGTACTTC.

The CDR3 sequence is CASTLGTYEQYF. The DNA of the CDR3 is TGTGCCAGCACTCTGGGGACATACGAGCAGTACTTC. The genes are TRBV2 and TRBJ2-7, with D possibly matching TRBD1 (6 bases). Trimming took 7 bases from V and 4 from J, leaving 11 bases between them. The germline V gene has CDR1 SNHLY and CDR2 FYNNEI. This CDR3 comprises 12 residues.

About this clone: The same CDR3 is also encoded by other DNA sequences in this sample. The DNA for the CDR3 is TGTGCCAGCAGTTACCGACGGGGGACTGAAGCTTTCTTT. It encodes CASSYRRGTEAFF. The chain couples TRBV6-5 to TRBJ1-1, with a possible D match to TRBD1 (5 bases). The CDR3 is 13 amino acids. Trimming took 2 bases from V and 5 from J, leaving 9 bases between them. CDR1 MNHEY and CDR2 SVGAGI come from the germline V gene.

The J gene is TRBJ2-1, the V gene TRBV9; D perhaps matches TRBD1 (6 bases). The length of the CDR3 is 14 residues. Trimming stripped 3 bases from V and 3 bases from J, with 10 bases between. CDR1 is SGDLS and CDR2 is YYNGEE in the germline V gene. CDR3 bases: TGTGCCAGCAGCGACAGAGGGGGCTACAATGAGCAGTTCTTC. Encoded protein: CASSDRGGYNEQFF.

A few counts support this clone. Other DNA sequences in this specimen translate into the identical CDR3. The CDR3, as DNA: TGTGCCAGCAGAGTACAGGGTGCCTACGAGCAGTACTTC. It translates to CASRVQGAYEQYF. This chain links TRBV27 with TRBJ2-7; D perhaps matches TRBD1 (6 bases). Germline V lookup: CDR1 MNHEY, CDR2 SMNVEV (reference sequence). V lost 6 bases and J 2 bases, leaving 11 bases between the germline ends. This CDR3 is built from 13 residues.